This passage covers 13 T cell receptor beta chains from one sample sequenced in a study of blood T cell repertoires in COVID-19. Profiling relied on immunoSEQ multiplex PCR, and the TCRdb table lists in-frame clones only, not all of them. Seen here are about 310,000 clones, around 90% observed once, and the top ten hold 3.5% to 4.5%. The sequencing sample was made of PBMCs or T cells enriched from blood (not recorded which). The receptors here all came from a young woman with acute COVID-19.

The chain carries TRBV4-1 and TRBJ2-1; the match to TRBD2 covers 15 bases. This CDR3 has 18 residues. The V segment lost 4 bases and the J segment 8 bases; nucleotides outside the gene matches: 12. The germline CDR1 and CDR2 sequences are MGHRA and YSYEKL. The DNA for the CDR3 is TGCGCCAGCAGCCCGGGGACAGTGGGACTAGCGGGAGGAGATGAGCAGTTCTTC. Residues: CASSPGTVGLAGGDEQFF.

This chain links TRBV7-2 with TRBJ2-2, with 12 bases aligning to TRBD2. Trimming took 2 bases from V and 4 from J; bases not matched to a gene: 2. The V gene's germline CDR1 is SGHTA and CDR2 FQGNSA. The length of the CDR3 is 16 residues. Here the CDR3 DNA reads TGTGCCAGCAGCTTAAAACTAGCGGGAGGCACCGGGGAGCTGTTTTTT. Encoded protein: CASSLKLAGGTGELFF.

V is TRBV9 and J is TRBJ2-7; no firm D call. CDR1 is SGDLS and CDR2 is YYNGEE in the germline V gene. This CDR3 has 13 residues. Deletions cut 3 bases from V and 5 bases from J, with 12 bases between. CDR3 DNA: TGTGCCAGCAGCGCGCCGCAGCGCCACGAGCAGTACTTC. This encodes CASSAPQRHEQYF.

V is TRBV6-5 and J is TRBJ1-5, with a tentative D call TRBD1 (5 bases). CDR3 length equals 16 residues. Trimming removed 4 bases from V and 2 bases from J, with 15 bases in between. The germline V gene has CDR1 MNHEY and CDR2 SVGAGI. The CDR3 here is CASSSLNGGGNQPQHF. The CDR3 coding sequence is TGTGCCAGCAGTTCCCTTAATGGAGGGGGCAATCAGCCCCAGCATTTT.

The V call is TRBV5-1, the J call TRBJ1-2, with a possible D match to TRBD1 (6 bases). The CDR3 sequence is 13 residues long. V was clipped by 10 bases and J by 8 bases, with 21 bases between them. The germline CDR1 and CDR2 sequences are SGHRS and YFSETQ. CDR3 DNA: TGCGCCTCCTCTCTGCCGGGGGGCAAGGGCTACACCTTC. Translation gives CASSLPGGKGYTF.

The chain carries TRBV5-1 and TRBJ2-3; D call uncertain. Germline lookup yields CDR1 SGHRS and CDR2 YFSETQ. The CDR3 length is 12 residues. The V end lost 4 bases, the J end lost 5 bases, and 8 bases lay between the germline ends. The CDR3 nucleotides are TGCGCCAGCAGCCGCGCGAGAGATACGCAGTATTTT. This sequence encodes CASSRARDTQYF.

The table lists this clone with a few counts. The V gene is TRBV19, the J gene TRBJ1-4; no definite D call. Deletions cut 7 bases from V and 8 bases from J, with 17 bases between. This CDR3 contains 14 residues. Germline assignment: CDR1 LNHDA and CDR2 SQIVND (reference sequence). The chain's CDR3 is CASTPLSIGEKLFF. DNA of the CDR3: TGTGCCAGTACCCCCTTATCTATCGGGGAAAAACTGTTTTTT.

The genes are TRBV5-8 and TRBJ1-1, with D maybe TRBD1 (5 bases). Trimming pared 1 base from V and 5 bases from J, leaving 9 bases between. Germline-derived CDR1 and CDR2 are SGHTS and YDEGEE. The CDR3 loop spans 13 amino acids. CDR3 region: CASSLLPGTEAFF. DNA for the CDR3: TGTGCCAGCAGCTTGCTTCCAGGGACTGAAGCTTTCTTT. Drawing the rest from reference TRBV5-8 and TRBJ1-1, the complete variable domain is EAGVTQSPTHLIKTRGQQATLRCSPISGHTSVYWYQQALGLGLQFLLWYDEGEERNRGNFPPRFSGRQFPNYSSELNVNALELEDSALYLCASSLLPGTEAFFGQGTRLTVV.

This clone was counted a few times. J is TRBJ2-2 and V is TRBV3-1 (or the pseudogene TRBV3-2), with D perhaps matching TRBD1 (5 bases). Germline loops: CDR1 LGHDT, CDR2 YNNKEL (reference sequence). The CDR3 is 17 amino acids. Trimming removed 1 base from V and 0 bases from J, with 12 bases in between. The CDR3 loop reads CASSQVRGNPNTGELFF. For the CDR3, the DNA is TGTGCCAGCAGCCAAGTTAGGGGAAATCCGAACACCGGGGAGCTGTTTTTT.

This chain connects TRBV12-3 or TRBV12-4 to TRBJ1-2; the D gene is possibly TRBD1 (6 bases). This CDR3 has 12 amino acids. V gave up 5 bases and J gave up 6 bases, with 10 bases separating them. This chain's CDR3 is CASSQGHHGYTF. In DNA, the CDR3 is TGTGCCAGCAGTCAGGGGCACCATGGCTACACCTTC.

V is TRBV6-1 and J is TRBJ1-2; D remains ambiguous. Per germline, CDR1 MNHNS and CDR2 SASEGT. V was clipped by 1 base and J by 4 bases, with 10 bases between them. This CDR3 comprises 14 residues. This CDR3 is CASSEGRSFYGYTF. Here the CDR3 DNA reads TGTGCCAGCAGTGAAGGCAGATCATTCTATGGCTACACCTTC.

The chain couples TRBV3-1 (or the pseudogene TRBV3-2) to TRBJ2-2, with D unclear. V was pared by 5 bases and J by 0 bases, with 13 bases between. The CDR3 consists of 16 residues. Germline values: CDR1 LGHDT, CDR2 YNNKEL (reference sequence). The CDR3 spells CASSFLRGPNTGELFF. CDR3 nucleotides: TGTGCCAGCAGCTTTTTACGCGGTCCGAACACCGGGGAGCTGTTTTTT.

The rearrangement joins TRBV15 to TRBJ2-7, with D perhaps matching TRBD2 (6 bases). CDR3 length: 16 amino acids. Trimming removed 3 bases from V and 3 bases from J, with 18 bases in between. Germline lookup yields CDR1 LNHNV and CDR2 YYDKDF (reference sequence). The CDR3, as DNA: TGTGCCACCAGCAGTGTTCTTGGGACTGCTGTCTACGAGCAGTACTTC. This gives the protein CATSSVLGTAVYEQYF.